Below are 19 T cell receptor beta chains sequenced from a single sample in a study of CD8 T cells in Susac syndrome. Random hexamers primed reverse transcription of about 0.45 to 1 ug RNA. One entry per CDR3 protein results from TCRdb running MiXCR on the immunoSEQ multiplex PCR reads. The table includes hundreds of thousands of distinct CDR3 sequences, roughly 94% detected once. The sequenced material came from CD4+ T cells from PBMCs. Receptors were obtained from a human donor with multiple sclerosis.

This clonotype was seen just once. This rearrangement joins TRBV19 to TRBJ2-3, with D perhaps matching TRBD1 (7 bases). CDR1 and CDR2 from the germline V gene are LNHDA and SQIVND (reference sequence). This CDR3 is built from 12 residues. V lost 8 bases and J 5 bases, leaving 11 bases between the germline ends. CDR3 DNA sequence: TGTGCCAGTGACCAGGGGGGAGATACGCAGTATTTT. It encodes CASDQGGDTQYF. The whole variable domain, remainder taken from reference TRBV19 and TRBJ2-3, is DGGITQSPKYLFRKEGQNVTLSCEQNLNHDAMYWYRQDPGQGLRLIYYSQIVNDFQKGDIAEGYSVSREKKESFPLTVTSAQKNPTAFYLCASDQGGDTQYFGPGTRLTVL.

This clonotype has just one count. This chain uses TRBV2 with TRBJ1-6; 9 bases are shared with TRBD1. Germline loops: CDR1 SNHLY, CDR2 FYNNEI. V trimming: 6 bases; J trimming: 9 bases; junction bases outside the gene matches: 15. This CDR3 contains 17 residues. CDR3 DNA sequence: TGTGCCAGCAGCCGGACAGGGGACCCCGGCTTGGGTTCACCCCTCCACTTT. Protein sequence: CASSRTGDPGLGSPLHF. The entire variable domain, with the rest obtained from reference TRBV2 and TRBJ1-6, is as follows: EPEVTQTPSHQVTQMGQEVILRCVPISNHLYFYWYRQILGQKVEFLVSFYNNEISEKSEIFDDQFSVERPDGSNFTLKIRSTKLEDSAMYFCASSRTGDPGLGSPLHFGNGTRLTVT.

V usage is TRBV2 and J usage is TRBJ2-7, with D perhaps assigned TRBD1 or TRBD2 (5 bases each). The CDR3 contains 16 residues. Germline V lookup: CDR1 SNHLY, CDR2 FYNNEI. Trimming pared 0 bases from V and 3 bases from J, leaving 15 bases between. This chain's CDR3 is CASSEAGTPRVYEQYV. CDR3 bases: TGTGCCAGCAGTGAAGCTGGGACCCCGAGGGTCTACGAGCAGTACGTC.

This chain links TRBV20-1 with TRBJ1-1, with D uncertain. This CDR3 is 13 amino acids long. Germline CDR1 reads DFQATT; CDR2 reads SNEGSKA (reference sequence). The V end was cut by 3 bases, the J end by 1 base, with 9 bases between. CDR3 nucleotide sequence: TGCAGTGCTAGCCCATGGGGGAACACTGAAGCTTTCTTT. It yields the protein CSASPWGNTEAFF.

V and J are TRBV7-9 and TRBJ1-3; D is undetermined. Trimming left V 3 bases short and J 0 bases short, with 6 bases between. The CDR3 runs to 14 residues. Germline V gives CDR1 SEHNR, CDR2 FQNEAQ (reference sequence). CDR3 residues: CASSFRVSGNTIYF. The CDR3 coding sequence is TGTGCCAGCAGCTTTCGGGTCTCTGGAAACACCATATATTTT.

The rearrangement joins TRBV9 to TRBJ2-3; D may be TRBD2 (7 bases). Trimming pared 4 bases from V and 0 bases from J, leaving 15 bases between. Germline CDR1 reads SGDLS; CDR2 reads YYNGEE. The CDR3 is made up of 16 amino acids. The CDR3 region has the DNA TGTGCCAGCAGCTCCTGGGAGGGGGGGAGCACAGATACGCAGTATTTT. Translated: CASSSWEGGSTDTQYF.

The J gene is TRBJ2-3, the V gene TRBV12-3 or TRBV12-4; 7 bases match TRBD2. The CDR3 runs to 14 residues. V trimming: 6 bases; J trimming: 2 bases; junction bases outside the gene matches: 5. The CDR3 nucleotides read TGTGCCAGCAGCCGGGGGGTTCACACAGATACGCAGTATTTT. Protein sequence: CASSRGVHTDTQYF.

This chain connects TRBV29-1 to TRBJ2-5; possible D gene TRBD1, 6 bases. This CDR3 has 14 residues. Germline CDR1 SQVTM, CDR2 ANQGSEA. V was trimmed by 3 bases and J by 5 bases, leaving 16 bases between them. This CDR3 is CSVDQGHSPETQYF. Here the CDR3 DNA reads TGCAGCGTTGATCAGGGACATTCTCCGGAGACCCAGTACTTC.

The chain combines TRBV29-1 with TRBJ1-1, with 7 positions matching TRBD1. J was trimmed by 1 base and V by 7 bases; bases with no gene match: 6. The CDR3 totals 13 residues. Germline values: CDR1 SQVTM, CDR2 ANQGSEA. The DNA of the CDR3 is TGCAGCGCGGCACAGGGGACGAACACTGAAGCTTTCTTT. This gives the protein CSAAQGTNTEAFF. The whole variable domain, remainder taken from reference TRBV29-1 and TRBJ1-1, is SAVISQKPSRDICQRGTSLTIQCQVDSQVTMMFWYRQQPGQSLTLIATANQGSEATYESGFVIDKFPISRPNLTFSTLTVSNMSPEDSSIYLCSAAQGTNTEAFFGQGTRLTVV.

The chain couples TRBV3-1 to TRBJ2-6; D gene ambiguous. The length of the CDR3 is 15 residues. Germline V gene lookup returns CDR1 LGHDT and CDR2 YNNKEL (reference sequence). V shed 0 bases and J shed 2 bases, with 5 bases lying between them. As DNA, the CDR3 is TGTGCCAGCAGCCAAGAGGCAGCTGGGGCCAACGTCCTGACTTTC. Translating gives CASSQEAAGANVLTF.

The V gene is TRBV5-4, the J gene TRBJ2-5; no reliable D call. There are 15 residues in the CDR3. Per the germline V gene, CDR1 is SGHNT and CDR2 is YYREEE (reference sequence). Trimming removed 1 base from V and 1 base from J, with 11 bases in between. The CDR3 reads CASSLRQITQETQYF. The CDR3 DNA reads as TGTGCCAGCAGCTTGAGGCAGATTACCCAAGAGACCCAGTACTTC.

This clonotype was counted a single time. The chain uses TRBV2 and TRBJ2-6, with a possible D match to TRBD1 (7 bases). Looked up from germline, CDR1 is SNHLY and CDR2 is FYNNEI. The CDR3 has 15 residues. Trimming took 8 bases from V and 4 from J, leaving 15 bases between them. The DNA for the CDR3 is TGTGCCAGCGGGCAGGGGGGTTCCGGGGCCAACGTCCTGACTTTC. This sequence encodes CASGQGGSGANVLTF.

This sequence joins TRBV6-1 and TRBJ2-1, with no clear D. The CDR3 spans 13 residues. The V end lost 2 bases, the J end lost 5 bases, and 7 bases lay between the germline ends. Germline assignment: CDR1 MNHNS and CDR2 SASEGT. DNA for the CDR3: TGTGCCAGCAGTGAAACTCAGGACAATGAGCAGTTCTTC. Its translation is CASSETQDNEQFF.

The J gene is TRBJ1-2, the V gene TRBV20-1; TRBD1 is a possible D gene (6 bases). Germline assignment: CDR1 DFQATT and CDR2 SNEGSKA (reference sequence). The V gene lost 8 bases and the J gene lost 2 bases, with 12 bases spanning the gap. The CDR3 has 12 residues. CDR3 coding DNA: TGCAGTTCCGAGAGGGGGAACTATGGCTACACCTTC. Translating gives CSSERGNYGYTF.

V gene TRBV20-1 combines with J gene TRBJ1-6; D is uncertain. V was shortened by 5 bases and J by 6 bases, with 11 bases between the two germline ends. Germline CDR1 reads DFQATT; CDR2 reads SNEGSKA (reference sequence). This CDR3 region has 13 residues. The CDR3 region has the DNA TGCAGTGCTTCACCGACGAGTAATTCACCCCTCCACTTT. It translates to CSASPTSNSPLHF.

The chain employs TRBV29-1 and TRBJ2-7; TRBD1 is a possible D gene (5 bases). This CDR3 contains 15 residues. The germline CDR1 and CDR2 sequences are SQVTM and ANQGSEA. Trimming left V 8 bases short and J 1 base short, with 21 bases between. In DNA, the CDR3 is TGCAGCTACCCTAGGGGTAATCCTCCTTCCTACGAGCAGTACTTC. Its translation is CSYPRGNPPSYEQYF.

This sequence joins TRBV25-1 and TRBJ2-7; D remains ambiguous. V shed 4 bases and J shed 5 bases, with 6 bases lying between them. The CDR3 contains 11 residues. CDR1 is MGHDK and CDR2 is SYGVNS in the germline V gene. The CDR3 nucleotides read TGTGCCAGCAGTGTCTTCAACGAGCAGTACTTC. It codes for CASSVFNEQYF.

The rearrangement links TRBV12-3 or TRBV12-4 to TRBJ1-2; no definite D call. Trimming took 3 bases from V and 2 from J, leaving 7 bases between them. This CDR3 region has 13 residues. The CDR3 sequence is CASSFNVNYGYTF. As DNA, the CDR3 is TGTGCCAGCAGTTTTAATGTGAACTATGGCTACACCTTC.

The V and J genes are TRBV12-3 or TRBV12-4 and TRBJ1-6; D is unresolved. V lost 6 bases to trimming and J lost 10 bases, with 10 bases between them. The CDR3 totals 12 residues. Here the CDR3 reads CASRLHGSPLHF. CDR3 sequence (DNA): TGTGCCAGCAGACTACACGGCTCACCCCTCCACTTT.